Listed below are T cell receptor beta chains from one sample, sequenced in a study of cytomegalovirus exposure and HLA in healthy donors. Some clones are missing from TCRdb's copy, which holds only in-frame ones; the method was immunoSEQ multiplex PCR. Of 20,000 to 25,000 clones listed, about four fifths are singletons. The sequencing input was PBMCs. The receptor set was obtained from a male donor in good health and CMV-seronegative. Each CDR3 is given with its conserved first and last residue. The D gene is left open where the match is weak. The size entry is marked missing in some rows and otherwise reads once, few, many or a size class.

J: TRBJ1-2
D: -
V: TRBV7-9
size: -
DNA: TGTGCCAGCAGCTTTTCAGAAAACTATGGCTACACCTTC
CDR3: CASSFSENYGYTF

J: TRBJ2-5
D: -
V: TRBV10-3
size: -
DNA: TGTGCCATCAGTGAGTTCAGTAACTCACCGGGACAACAGTACTTC
CDR3: CAISEFSNSPGQQYF

J: TRBJ1-2
D: TRBD1
V: TRBV4-3
size: -
DNA: TGCGCCAGCAGCCAAGGGGGTCGGACAGGGGGAAAGGCAGATGGCTACACCTTC
CDR3: CASSQGGRTGGKADGYTF

J: TRBJ2-5
D: TRBD2
V: TRBV7-2
size: -
DNA: TGTGCCAGCAGCTTATGGCTAGCGGGGGGCCCCCCTGGGACCCAGTACTTC
CDR3: CASSLWLAGGPPGTQYF

J: TRBJ2-3
D: TRBD2
V: TRBV9
size: -
DNA: TGTGCCAGCAGCGGAAGCGGGGGATCAGATACGCAGTATTTT
CDR3: CASSGSGGSDTQYF

J: TRBJ2-1
D: -
V: TRBV7-3
size: -
DNA: TGTGCCAGTGCCCGGGACTCATCCCCTACGGGTGAGCAGTTCTTC
CDR3: CASARDSSPTGEQFF

J: TRBJ1-4
D: -
V: TRBV7-9
size: few
DNA: TGTGCCAGCAGCTTAGGGGCGATGGGGCAGATTGAAAAACTGTTTTTT
CDR3: CASSLGAMGQIEKLFF

J: TRBJ2-3
D: TRBD1
V: TRBV30
size: -
DNA: TGTGCCTGTTACCAGGGGGATCGAGATACGCAGTATTTT
CDR3: CACYQGDRDTQYF

J: TRBJ2-7
D: -
V: TRBV7-9
size: -
DNA: TGTGCCAGCAGCTTGGGACACCCTTCCTACGAGCAGTACTTC
CDR3: CASSLGHPSYEQYF

J: TRBJ2-7
D: -
V: TRBV2
size: once
DNA: TGTGCCAGCAGTGAGACAGGGAGGCCCTACGAGCAGTACTTC
CDR3: CASSETGRPYEQYF

J: TRBJ2-2
D: -
V: TRBV28
size: once
DNA: TGTGCCAGCAGGTCCGGGACATTGAACACCGGGGAGCTGTTTTTT
CDR3: CASRSGTLNTGELFF

J: TRBJ2-7
D: -
V: TRBV19
size: few
DNA: TGTGCCAGTAGTAGATCCTTAGACGGGGACTACGAGCAGTACTTC
CDR3: CASSRSLDGDYEQYF

J: TRBJ1-4
D: -
V: TRBV2
size: -
DNA: TGTGCCAGCCGACAGACAACTAATGAAAAACTGTTTTTT
CDR3: CASRQTTNEKLFF

J: TRBJ2-7
D: -
V: TRBV5-1
size: -
DNA: TGCGCCAGCAGCCACCTCGACAGACCCTACGAGCAGTACTTC
CDR3: CASSHLDRPYEQYF

J: TRBJ2-6
D: TRBD2
V: TRBV4-1
size: -
DNA: TGCGCCAGCAGCCAAGACCAGCGGGAGGGATTATCTGGGGCCAACGTCCTGACTTTC
CDR3: CASSQDQREGLSGANVLTF

J: TRBJ2-7
D: TRBD2
V: TRBV7-3
size: -
DNA: TGTGCCAGCAGCTACAAGACTAGCGGGAAATCCTACGAGCAGTACTTC
CDR3: CASSYKTSGKSYEQYF

J: TRBJ2-7
D: -
V: TRBV7-9
size: few
DNA: TGTGCCAGCAGCCGGCCTACAGCCGAGCAGTACTTC
CDR3: CASSRPTAEQYF

J: TRBJ2-1
D: -
V: TRBV7-9
size: -
DNA: TGTGCCAGCAGCTCCCCCACGGGGAGCTCCTACAATGAGCAGTTCTTC
CDR3: CASSSPTGSSYNEQFF

J: TRBJ2-1
D: TRBD2
V: TRBV4-3
size: once
DNA: TGCGCCAGCAGGCATCTTTTGGCGGGAGAGGAGAATGAGCAGTTCTTC
CDR3: CASRHLLAGEENEQFF

J: TRBJ1-6
D: TRBD1
V: TRBV6-1
size: few
DNA: TGTGCCAGCAGTGAAGGGACAGGGGGTAATTCACCCCTCCACTTT
CDR3: CASSEGTGGNSPLHF

J: TRBJ2-5
D: TRBD2
V: TRBV6-4
size: -
DNA: TGTGCCAGCAGTGAGACTAGCGGGGGGCAAGAGACCCAGTACTTC
CDR3: CASSETSGGQETQYF

J: TRBJ2-7
D: -
V: TRBV4-2
size: -
DNA: TGTGCCAGCAGCCAACTTGCCGGGATATCGGATGCCTACGAGCAGTACTTC
CDR3: CASSQLAGISDAYEQYF

J: TRBJ2-5
D: TRBD2
V: TRBV29-1
size: -
DNA: TGCAGCGTCCCCCTAGCGGGAGGTTCGGGAGAGACCCAGTACTTC
CDR3: CSVPLAGGSGETQYF

J: TRBJ2-1
D: TRBD1
V: TRBV6-1
size: -
DNA: TGTGCCAGCACTGGGACAGGGCTAAATGAGCAGTTCTTC
CDR3: CASTGTGLNEQFF

J: TRBJ1-4
D: TRBD1
V: TRBV15
size: -
DNA: TGTGCCACCAGTCCCGGGACAGGTGAAAAACTGTTTTTT
CDR3: CATSPGTGEKLFF

J: TRBJ2-3
D: TRBD2
V: TRBV7-2
size: -
DNA: TGTGCCAGCAGCTTACTAGCGGGGAGCCACACAGATACGCAGTATTTT
CDR3: CASSLLAGSHTDTQYF

J: TRBJ1-2
D: -
V: TRBV7-2
size: -
DNA: TGTGCCAGCAGCTCGGACATTAGCCGCTATGGCTACACCTTC
CDR3: CASSSDISRYGYTF

J: TRBJ1-1
D: -
V: TRBV11-2
size: -
DNA: TGTGCCAGCAGCTTGTCTAACAGGGAGGGTGGTGAAGCTTTCTTT
CDR3: CASSLSNREGGEAFF

J: TRBJ2-7
D: TRBD2
V: TRBV27
size: -
DNA: TGTGCCAGCAGTTTATTGGGAGGGAATTACGAGCAGTACTTC
CDR3: CASSLLGGNYEQYF

J: TRBJ2-7
D: -
V: TRBV6-6
size: -
DNA: TGTGCCAGCAGCCGCCGGGAGTACGAGCAGTACTTC
CDR3: CASSRREYEQYF

J: TRBJ1-1
D: -
V: TRBV6-6
size: few
DNA: TGTGCCAGCAGTTCCCCCATATGGAGGGCAACAACTGAAGCTTTCTTT
CDR3: CASSSPIWRATTEAFF

J: TRBJ2-7
D: -
V: TRBV4-3
size: -
DNA: TGCGCCAGTTTGCTAGACGCCCGGCCTGTCTACGAGCAGTACTTC
CDR3: CASLLDARPVYEQYF

J: TRBJ1-5
D: TRBD1
V: TRBV7-6
size: -
DNA: TGTGCCAGCAGCCAGGGGGCAGGGGCAGGCAATCAGCCCCAGCATTTT
CDR3: CASSQGAGAGNQPQHF

J: TRBJ1-5
D: TRBD1
V: TRBV29-1
size: -
DNA: TGCAGCGTGGGGGGACAGAGCAATCAGCCCCAGCATTTT
CDR3: CSVGGQSNQPQHF

J: TRBJ2-1
D: TRBD2
V: TRBV29-1
size: once
DNA: TGCAGCGCCAGGGGGGGACTAGCGGGAGACGATGAGCAGTTCTTC
CDR3: CSARGGLAGDDEQFF

J: TRBJ2-5
D: -
V: TRBV18
size: -
DNA: TGTGCCAGCTCACTTAGTCGAGAGACCCAGTACTTC
CDR3: CASSLSRETQYF

J: TRBJ2-2
D: -
V: TRBV29-1
size: -
DNA: TGCAGCGTTGCCGGGACTTTAGTTACCGGGGAGCTGTTTTTT
CDR3: CSVAGTLVTGELFF

J: TRBJ2-3
D: TRBD2
V: TRBV28
size: -
DNA: TGTGCCAGCAGTTTATATCTAGCGGGGGGGCTGACAGATACGCAGTATTTT
CDR3: CASSLYLAGGLTDTQYF

J: TRBJ2-7
D: TRBD2
V: TRBV2
size: -
DNA: TGTGCCAGCAGTGAGGGACTAGCGGGAGGCTACGAGCAGTACTTC
CDR3: CASSEGLAGGYEQYF

J: TRBJ2-1
D: TRBD2
V: TRBV9
size: -
DNA: TGTGCCAGCAGCGTCGGGGGGGCGGTGAATGAGCAGTTCTTC
CDR3: CASSVGGAVNEQFF

J: TRBJ2-7
D: -
V: TRBV6-1
size: -
DNA: TGTGCCAGCAGTGAAGGACCTGGAACAGGGTCCCACGAGCAGTACTTC
CDR3: CASSEGPGTGSHEQYF

J: TRBJ2-7
D: TRBD2
V: TRBV7-2
size: -
DNA: TGTGCCAGCAGCTTAGGCTTCGCGGGGGGCAATCCCTACGAGCAGTACTTC
CDR3: CASSLGFAGGNPYEQYF

J: TRBJ1-1
D: TRBD1
V: TRBV27
size: few
DNA: TGTGCCAGCAGTTTAGGACAGGGAGGGACTGAAGCTTTCTTT
CDR3: CASSLGQGGTEAFF

J: TRBJ1-4
D: -
V: TRBV10-3
size: few
DNA: TGTGCCAGCGCAACTAATGAAAAACTGTTTTTT
CDR3: CASATNEKLFF

J: TRBJ2-1
D: TRBD2
V: TRBV27
size: -
DNA: TGTGCCAGCACTGATTTGGGGACTAGCGGGAGGGGCGGTGAGCAGTTCTTC
CDR3: CASTDLGTSGRGGEQFF

J: TRBJ2-3
D: -
V: TRBV9
size: once
DNA: TGTGCCAGCAACACAGACGGGGGGCAGGGCACAGATACGCAGTATTTT
CDR3: CASNTDGGQGTDTQYF

J: TRBJ2-7
D: -
V: TRBV27
size: -
DNA: TGTGCCAGCAGTTTTTATGGAGACGAGCAGTACTTC
CDR3: CASSFYGDEQYF

J: TRBJ2-3
D: TRBD2
V: TRBV10-3
size: -
DNA: TGTGCCATCAGTGTTGGGGGGGGGTCAGATACGCAGTATTTT
CDR3: CAISVGGGSDTQYF

J: TRBJ2-2
D: TRBD2
V: TRBV5-6
size: -
DNA: TGTGCCAGCAGCTTACTAGCGGGAGTAATCGGGGTCACCGGGGAGCTGTTTTTT
CDR3: CASSLLAGVIGVTGELFF

J: TRBJ2-1
D: TRBD2
V: TRBV4-1
size: -
DNA: TGCGCCAGCAGCCAAGAGGGACTAGCGGGGGGGGGTGAGCAGTTCTTC
CDR3: CASSQEGLAGGGEQFF

J: TRBJ2-7
D: TRBD2
V: TRBV6-5
size: once
DNA: TGTACCAGCAGATACGGACTAGCGGGCTACGAGCAGTACTTC
CDR3: CTSRYGLAGYEQYF

J: TRBJ1-6
D: TRBD1
V: TRBV5-1
size: -
DNA: TGCGCCAGCAGCTTCCAGGGGGATAATTCACCCCTCCACTTT
CDR3: CASSFQGDNSPLHF

J: TRBJ1-3
D: TRBD1
V: TRBV9
size: -
DNA: TGTGCCAGCAGCGTTGCTGGGACAGGTGGAAACACCATATATTTT
CDR3: CASSVAGTGGNTIYF

J: TRBJ2-7
D: TRBD1
V: TRBV28
size: -
DNA: TGTGCCAGCAGTTTATCCGGGACAGCTCATTACTACGAGCAGTACTTC
CDR3: CASSLSGTAHYYEQYF

J: TRBJ2-3
D: -
V: TRBV28
size: -
DNA: TGTGCCAGCAGCTCGACAGATACGCAGTATTTT
CDR3: CASSSTDTQYF

J: TRBJ2-1
D: TRBD2
V: TRBV9
size: -
DNA: TGTGCCAGCAGCGTAGCGGGGGGGGACTACAATGAGCAGTTCTTC
CDR3: CASSVAGGDYNEQFF